Each of the 13 T cell receptor beta chains below was sequenced from the same sample in a study of blood T cell repertoires in COVID-19 (dated by TCRdb to the early 2020s). Preparation of the library involved the immunoSEQ multiplex PCR assay. What TCRdb holds here is the immuneACCESS table cut down to in-frame rearrangements. Part of the clones is not present; checked against another copy, under half of the missing clones reflect an unresolved V gene, and the others are unexplained. For this sample the table gives 150,000 or so clones, of which approximately 86% were detected only once. The ten largest clones take up approximately 4% of the sample. Specimen: PBMCs or T cells enriched from blood (not recorded which). Receptor source: a woman between 35 and 50 years old who had been exposed to COVID-19.

The J gene is TRBJ1-5, the V gene TRBV5-6; D is unresolved. V gave up 0 bases and J gave up 0 bases, with 10 bases separating them. The germline gives CDR1 SGHDT, CDR2 YYEEEE. This CDR3 has 16 residues. This CDR3 is CASSLGPVYSNQPQHF. CDR3 coding DNA: TGTGCCAGCAGCTTGGGGCCTGTATATAGCAATCAGCCCCAGCATTTT.

The chain couples TRBV27 to TRBJ2-2; 8 nucleotides match TRBD1. V trimming: 4 bases; J trimming: 7 bases; junction bases outside the gene matches: 8. The CDR3 is made up of 15 amino acids. The germline V gene encodes CDR1 MNHEY and CDR2 SMNVEV (reference sequence). The CDR3: CASSSTGQGGGELFF. Written as DNA, the CDR3 is TGTGCCAGCAGTTCGACAGGACAGGGCGGCGGGGAGCTGTTTTTT.

The rearrangement links TRBV28 to TRBJ2-7; 7 positions match TRBD2. Germline CDR1 reads MDHEN; CDR2 reads SYDVKM. V trimming: 6 bases; J trimming: 4 bases; junction bases outside the gene matches: 3. CDR3 length: 12 amino acids. This CDR3 reads CASRIGGYEQYF. CDR3 bases: TGTGCCAGCAGGATCGGGGGGTACGAGCAGTACTTC. The whole variable domain, remainder taken from reference TRBV28 and TRBJ2-7, is DVKVTQSSRYLVKRTGEKVFLECVQDMDHENMFWYRQDPGLGLRLIYFSYDVKMKEKGDIPEGYSVSREKKERFSLILESASTNQTSMYLCASRIGGYEQYFGPGTRLTVT.

This sequence joins TRBV7-2 and TRBJ1-1, with D possibly being TRBD1 (6 bases). Germline values: CDR1 SGHTA, CDR2 FQGNSA. Between the trimmed V and J ends, which lost 4 bases and 4 bases, there was a span of 13 bases. CDR3 length equals 14 residues. The CDR3 here is CASSSRGGRTEAFF. The CDR3 nucleotides read TGTGCCAGCAGCTCCCGGGGGGGGCGCACTGAAGCTTTCTTT. The full variable domain, its missing parts supplied by reference TRBV7-2 and TRBJ1-1, is GAGVSQSPSNKVTEKGKDVELRCDPISGHTALYWYRQSLGQGLEFLIYFQGNSAPDKSGLPSDRFSAERTGGSVSTLTIQRTQQEDSAVYLCASSSRGGRTEAFFGQGTRLTVV.

The chain joins TRBV19 to TRBJ2-7; tentatively, D is TRBD2 (5 bases). The CDR3 loop spans 16 amino acids. Trimming stripped 10 bases from V and 0 bases from J, with 22 bases between. Germline values: CDR1 LNHDA, CDR2 SQIVND (reference sequence). DNA for the CDR3: TGTGCCACCTCTATAGGTCGCGGACTTTACTCCTACGAGCAGTACTTC. It translates to CATSIGRGLYSYEQYF.

This chain joins TRBV19 and TRBJ2-3; 10 nucleotides match TRBD2. Unmatched junction bases numbered 15, after V lost 5 bases and J lost 4 bases. CDR1 LNHDA and CDR2 SQIVND come from the germline V gene (reference sequence). There are 18 residues in the CDR3. CDR3 nucleotides: TGTGCCAGTAGTCTCTATTACTCTAGCGGGAGTGCATCAGATACGCAGTATTTT. As protein: CASSLYYSSGSASDTQYF.

The chain combines TRBV5-8 with TRBJ1-1, with 7 bases that match TRBD1. Per the germline V gene, CDR1 is SGHTS and CDR2 is YDEGEE. The CDR3 contains 15 residues. V gave up 4 bases and J gave up 4 bases; unmatched junction bases: 10. Written as DNA, the CDR3 is TGTGCCAGCAGCAGAGGGGAAGGGGGCGGCACTGAAGCTTTCTTT. It codes for CASSRGEGGGTEAFF.

This chain links TRBV25-1 with TRBJ2-7; D is uncertain. Between the trimmed V and J ends, which lost 3 bases and 2 bases, there was a span of 8 bases. Germline assignment: CDR1 MGHDK and CDR2 SYGVNS. CDR3 length equals 13 residues. CDR3 bases: TGTGCCAGCAGTGATTCTCCCGCCTACGAGCAGTACTTC. It codes for CASSDSPAYEQYF.

This chain connects TRBV27 to TRBJ1-4, with TRBD1 identical over 8 bases. CDR1 is MNHEY, CDR2 SMNVEV, per germline (reference sequence). The V and J ends lost 2 bases and 5 bases, in that order; junction bases with no gene match: 1. The CDR3 consists of 14 residues. The CDR3 sequence is CASSLTGGNEKLFF. The CDR3 coding sequence is TGTGCCAGCAGTTTAACAGGGGGAAATGAAAAACTGTTTTTT.

This chain connects TRBV2 to TRBJ1-5; D not resolved. There are 14 residues in the CDR3. The germline V gene has CDR1 SNHLY and CDR2 FYNNEI. Deletions cut 0 bases from V and 7 bases from J, with 10 bases between. CDR3 sequence reads: CASSEARAHQPQHF. Here the CDR3 DNA reads TGTGCCAGCAGTGAAGCGAGGGCACACCAGCCCCAGCATTTT.

The chain links TRBV2 to TRBJ2-1; D is ambiguous. This CDR3 contains 16 residues. Trimming took 6 bases from V and 0 from J, leaving 15 bases between them. CDR1 is SNHLY, CDR2 FYNNEI, per germline. CDR3 coding DNA: TGTGCCAGCAGCTTAGAGATACCTAGCTCCTACAATGAGCAGTTCTTC. Amino acid sequence: CASSLEIPSSYNEQFF.

This CDR3 is CASRYGTGTGGGGYTF. CDR3 coding DNA: TGTGCCAGCAGATACGGAACCGGGACAGGGGGCGGTGGCTACACCTTC. V gene TRBV7-9 combines with J gene TRBJ1-2; TRBD1 agrees at 12 bases. CDR3 length: 16 amino acids. V gave up 6 bases and J gave up 7 bases; unmatched junction bases: 12. CDR1 is SEHNR and CDR2 is FQNEAQ in the germline V gene (reference sequence).

The rearrangement uses TRBV5-4 and TRBJ1-4, with a weak D call TRBD1 (6 bases). The CDR3 runs 14 residues. Germline lookup yields CDR1 SGHNT and CDR2 YYREEE (reference sequence). Trimming cost V 3 bases and J 5 bases, with 11 bases left between them. The CDR3, as DNA: TGTGCCAGCAGCTCCGGACAGTTGAATGAAAAACTGTTTTTT. Encoded protein: CASSSGQLNEKLFF.